The 16 T cell receptor beta chains below were found in one sample sequenced in a study of blood T cell repertoires in COVID-19. The method was immunoSEQ multiplex PCR; TCRdb's version includes in-frame clones alone and lacks a portion of them. The table shows almost 500,000 clones, with around nine tenths occurring only once. The source material was PBMCs or T cells enriched from blood (not recorded which). The receptor source for this set is a woman in her fifties or sixties who had recovered from COVID-19.

This clone was counted only a few times. J is TRBJ1-1 and V is TRBV2; D is possibly TRBD1 (6 bases). Per the germline V gene, CDR1 is SNHLY and CDR2 is FYNNEI. V was pared by 7 bases and J by 3 bases, with 18 bases between. The CDR3 has 15 amino acids. CDR3 DNA: TGTGCCAGCATAAGACAGGTTTGGTCAGACACTGAAGCTTTCTTT. Its protein product is CASIRQVWSDTEAFF. Combining the CDR3 with reference TRBV2 and TRBJ1-1 gives the whole variable domain EPEVTQTPSHQVTQMGQEVILRCVPISNHLYFYWYRQILGQKVEFLVSFYNNEISEKSEIFDDQFSVERPDGSNFTLKIRSTKLEDSAMYFCASIRQVWSDTEAFFGQGTRLTVV.

The chain joins TRBV28 to TRBJ1-1, with TRBD1 matching over 10 bases. Germline CDR1 is MDHEN and CDR2 is SYDVKM. The CDR3 is made up of 15 amino acids. V shed 5 bases and J 5 bases; nucleotides not matched to a gene: 8. The CDR3 is CASSPRTGGKTEAFF. CDR3 coding DNA: TGTGCCAGCAGTCCAAGGACAGGGGGAAAGACTGAAGCTTTCTTT. The variable domain in full, completed from reference TRBV28 and TRBJ1-1, reads DVKVTQSSRYLVKRTGEKVFLECVQDMDHENMFWYRQDPGLGLRLIYFSYDVKMKEKGDIPEGYSVSREKKERFSLILESASTNQTSMYLCASSPRTGGKTEAFFGQGTRLTVV.

The chain links TRBV19 to TRBJ2-3, with 7 bases aligning to TRBD2. The CDR3 consists of 17 residues. Trimming took 5 bases from V and 3 from J; bases not matched to a gene: 14. Germline lookup yields CDR1 LNHDA and CDR2 SQIVND (reference sequence). DNA for the CDR3: TGTGCCAGTAGTCTCTCATCGGGACTACCGGGGACAGATACGCAGTATTTT. Residues: CASSLSSGLPGTDTQYF.

In this sample, this clone turned up once. The chain carries TRBV5-6 and TRBJ1-2; 7 nucleotides match TRBD1. Germline CDR1 and CDR2: SGHDT and YYEEEE. J lost 1 base, V lost 0 bases, and 6 bases had no gene match. This CDR3 comprises 16 residues. CDR3 nucleotides: TGTGCCAGCAGCTTGGGAGGGGGCAGATTTAACTATGGCTACACCTTC. Translation gives CASSLGGGRFNYGYTF.

J is TRBJ2-7 and V is TRBV5-4; D is perhaps TRBD1 (5 bases). The CDR3 runs to 16 residues. With 1 base removed from V and 3 bases from J, the gap between germline ends came to 17 bases. The germline V gene has CDR1 SGHNT and CDR2 YYREEE (reference sequence). CDR3 bases: TGTGCCAGCAGCTTGTTTGGTTCAGGGATTCACTACGAGCAGTACTTC. As protein: CASSLFGSGIHYEQYF.

This sequence joins TRBV11-3 and TRBJ2-3; 12 nucleotides agree with TRBD2. The CDR3 is 20 residues long. Germline CDR1 reads SGHNT; CDR2 reads YENEEA. The ends lost 4 bases at V and 1 base at J; junction bases unmatched: 15. This CDR3 is CASSYPGSSGGAAGTDTQYF. The CDR3 bases are TGTGCCAGCAGCTACCCGGGCTCTAGCGGGGGGGCCGCGGGCACAGATACGCAGTATTTT.

The chain employs TRBV27 and TRBJ1-1; the D gene is possibly TRBD1 (6 bases). CDR1 and CDR2 (germline): MNHEY, SMNVEV (reference sequence). This CDR3 has 14 amino acids. Trimming took 2 bases from V and 8 from J, leaving 15 bases between them. The CDR3 spells CASSLQGRGFEAFF. CDR3 DNA sequence: TGTGCCAGCAGTTTACAGGGGCGAGGTTTCGAAGCTTTCTTT.

The chain links TRBV6-5 to TRBJ2-7, with no clear D. CDR3 length: 13 amino acids. From germline, CDR1 is MNHEY and CDR2 SVGAGI. V was cut by 6 bases and J by 0 bases, with 9 bases left in between. The CDR3 protein is CASSRPSSYEQYF. The CDR3 region has the DNA TGTGCCAGCAGCCGTCCCTCCTCCTACGAGCAGTACTTC.

The genes are TRBV12-5 and TRBJ2-7; 10 bases line up with TRBD1. CDR1 is LGHNT, CDR2 FRNRAP, per germline. V lost 6 bases, J lost 6 bases, and 11 bases stayed unmatched. The CDR3 length is 15 residues. The CDR3, as DNA: TGTGCTAGTGGCCAGGGACAGGGGTTCCGTAGCGAGCAGTACTTC. As protein: CASGQGQGFRSEQYF. The complete variable domain, with remaining parts taken from reference TRBV12-5 and TRBJ2-7, reads DARVTQTPRHKVTEMGQEVTMRCQPILGHNTVFWYRQTMMQGLELLAYFRNRAPLDDSGMPKDRFSAEMPDATLATLKIQPSEPRDSAVYFCASGQGQGFRSEQYFGPGTRLTVT.

In its sample, this clone was seen once. Relative to the germline gene, one junction end is altered; a read error may explain this. The chain employs TRBV19 and TRBJ2-4; a weak D match, TRBD1 (6 bases). Per germline, CDR1 LNHDA and CDR2 SQIVND (reference sequence). CDR3 length equals 14 residues. CDR3 protein: CASSSTGRKSIQYF. Here the CDR3 DNA reads TGTGCCAGTAGTTCGACAGGTCGAAAAAGCATTCAGTACTTC.

The chain couples TRBV19 to TRBJ2-7; D is perhaps TRBD1 (7 bases). Germline V gene data show CDR1 as LNHDA and CDR2 as SQIVND (reference sequence). This CDR3 contains 13 residues. Trimming took off 5 bases at V and 2 bases at J, with 10 bases between the two ends. The CDR3 protein is CASSAGQTYEQYF. For the CDR3, the DNA is TGTGCCAGTAGTGCGGGACAGACCTACGAGCAGTACTTC.

The chain links TRBV5-5 to TRBJ2-1; possible D gene TRBD1, 5 bases. The germline V gene has CDR1 SGHKS and CDR2 YYEKEE (reference sequence). The CDR3 is 15 residues long. The V gene lost 0 bases and the J gene lost 7 bases, with 14 bases spanning the gap. In nucleotides, the CDR3 is TGTGCCAGCAGCTTGGTTCAGGGTATCCAGAATGAGCAGTTCTTC. Its protein is CASSLVQGIQNEQFF.

The V gene is TRBV2, the J gene TRBJ1-6, with D tentatively TRBD1 (6 bases). This CDR3 has 15 amino acids. The V end was cut by 5 bases, the J end by 6 bases, with 14 bases between. Germline CDR1 reads SNHLY; CDR2 reads FYNNEI. The DNA of the CDR3 is TGTGCCAGCAGTTTGCAGGGGACAACTAATTCACCCCTCCACTTT. This gives the protein CASSLQGTTNSPLHF. The full variable domain, completed using reference TRBV2 and TRBJ1-6, is EPEVTQTPSHQVTQMGQEVILRCVPISNHLYFYWYRQILGQKVEFLVSFYNNEISEKSEIFDDQFSVERPDGSNFTLKIRSTKLEDSAMYFCASSLQGTTNSPLHFGNGTRLTVT.

The chain links TRBV2 to TRBJ2-3; a possible D gene is TRBD1 (5 bases). Germline CDR1 SNHLY, CDR2 FYNNEI. The CDR3 extends over 14 amino acids. Trimming took off 6 bases at V and 0 bases at J, with 10 bases between the two ends. The CDR3 protein is CASSAQGSTDTQYF. The DNA for the CDR3 is TGTGCCAGCAGCGCTCAGGGTAGCACAGATACGCAGTATTTT.

The V call is TRBV5-4, the J call TRBJ2-3; tentative D call: TRBD2 (6 bases). Germline V gives CDR1 SGHNT, CDR2 YYREEE (reference sequence). The CDR3 runs to 15 residues. V lost 0 bases, J lost 1 base, and 9 bases lay in between. The chain's CDR3 is CASSLGGAGTDTQYF. DNA of the CDR3: TGTGCCAGCAGCTTGGGCGGGGCCGGCACAGATACGCAGTATTTT.

In its sample, this clone was seen once. The genes are TRBV3-1 (or the pseudogene TRBV3-2) and TRBJ1-2, with 8 bases identical to TRBD1. Trimming cost V 3 bases and J 2 bases; bases outside gene matches: 2. The CDR3 runs to 14 residues. The germline CDR1 and CDR2 sequences are LGHDT and YNNKEL (reference sequence). CDR3 loop: CASSHPGGNYGYTF. The DNA of the CDR3 is TGTGCCAGCAGCCATCCAGGGGGCAACTATGGCTACACCTTC.